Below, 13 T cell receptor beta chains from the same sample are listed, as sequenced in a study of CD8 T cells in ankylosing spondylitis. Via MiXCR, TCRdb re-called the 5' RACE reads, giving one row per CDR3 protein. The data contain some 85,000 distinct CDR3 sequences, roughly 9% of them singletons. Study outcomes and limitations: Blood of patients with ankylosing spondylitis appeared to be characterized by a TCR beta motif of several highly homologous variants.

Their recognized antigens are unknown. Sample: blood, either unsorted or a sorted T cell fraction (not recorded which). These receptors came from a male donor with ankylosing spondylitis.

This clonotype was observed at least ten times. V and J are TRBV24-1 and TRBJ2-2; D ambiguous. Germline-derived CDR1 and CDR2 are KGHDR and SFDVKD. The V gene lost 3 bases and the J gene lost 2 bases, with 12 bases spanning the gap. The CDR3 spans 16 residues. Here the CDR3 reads CATSDLSDGNTGELFF. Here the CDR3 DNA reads TGTGCCACCAGTGATCTATCCGACGGCAACACCGGGGAGCTGTTTTTT.

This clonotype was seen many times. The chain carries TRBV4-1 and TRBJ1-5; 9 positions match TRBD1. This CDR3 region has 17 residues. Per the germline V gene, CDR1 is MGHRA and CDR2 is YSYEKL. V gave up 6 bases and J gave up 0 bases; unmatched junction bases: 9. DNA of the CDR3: TGCGCCAGCAGTCAGGACAGGGGAAATTATAGCAATCAGCCCCAGCATTTT. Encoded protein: CASSQDRGNYSNQPQHF.

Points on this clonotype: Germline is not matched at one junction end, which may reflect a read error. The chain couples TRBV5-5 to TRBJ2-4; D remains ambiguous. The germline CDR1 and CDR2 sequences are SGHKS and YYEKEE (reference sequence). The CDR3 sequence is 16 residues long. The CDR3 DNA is TGTGCCAGCAGCTTGGCCTACCGGGTAGCCAAAGACATTCAGTACTTC. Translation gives CASSLAYRVAKDIQYF. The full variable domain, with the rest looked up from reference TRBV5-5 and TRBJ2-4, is DAGVTQSPTHLIKTRGQQVTLRCSPISGHKSVSWYQQVLGQGPQFIFQYYEKEERGRGNFPDRFSARQFPNYSSELNVNALLLGDSALYLCASSLAYRVAKDIQYFGAGTRLSVL.

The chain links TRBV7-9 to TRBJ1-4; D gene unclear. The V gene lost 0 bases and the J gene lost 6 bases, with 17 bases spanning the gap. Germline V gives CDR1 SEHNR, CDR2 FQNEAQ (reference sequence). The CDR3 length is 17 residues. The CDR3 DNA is TGTGCCAGCAGCTTAGCGCGGGGAAGCATCGGGGATGAAAAACTGTTTTTT. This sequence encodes CASSLARGSIGDEKLFF.

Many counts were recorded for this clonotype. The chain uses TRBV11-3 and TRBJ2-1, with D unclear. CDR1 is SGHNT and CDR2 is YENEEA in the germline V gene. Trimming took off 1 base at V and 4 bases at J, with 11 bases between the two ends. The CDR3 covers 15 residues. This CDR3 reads CASSLGFNSYNEQFF. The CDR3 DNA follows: TGTGCCAGCAGCTTAGGTTTCAACTCATACAATGAGCAGTTCTTC. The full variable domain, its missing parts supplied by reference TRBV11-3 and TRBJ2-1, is EAGVVQSPRYKIIEKKQPVAFWCNPISGHNTLYWYLQNLGQGPELLIRYENEEAVDDSQLPKDRFSAERLKGVDSTLKIQPAELGDSAVYLCASSLGFNSYNEQFFGPGTRLTVL.

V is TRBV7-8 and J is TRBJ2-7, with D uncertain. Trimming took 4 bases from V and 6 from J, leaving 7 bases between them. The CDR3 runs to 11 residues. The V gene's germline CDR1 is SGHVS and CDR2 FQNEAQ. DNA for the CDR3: TGTGCCAGCAGCTCCGTAACCGAGCAGTACTTC. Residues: CASSSVTEQYF.

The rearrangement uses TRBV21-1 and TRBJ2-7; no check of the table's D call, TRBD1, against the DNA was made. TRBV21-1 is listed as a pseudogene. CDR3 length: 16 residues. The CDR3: CASSKWGQGRSYEQYV. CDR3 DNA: TGTGCCAGCAGCAAATGGGGACAGGGTAGGTCCTACGAGCAGTACGTC.

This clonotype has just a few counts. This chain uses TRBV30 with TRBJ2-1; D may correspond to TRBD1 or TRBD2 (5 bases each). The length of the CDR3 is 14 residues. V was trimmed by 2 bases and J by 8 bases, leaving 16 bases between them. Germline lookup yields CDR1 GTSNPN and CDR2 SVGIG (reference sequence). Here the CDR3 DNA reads TGTGCCTGGAGTCGTTCAGGGCCCGGGGATGAGCAGTTCTTC. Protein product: CAWSRSGPGDEQFF.

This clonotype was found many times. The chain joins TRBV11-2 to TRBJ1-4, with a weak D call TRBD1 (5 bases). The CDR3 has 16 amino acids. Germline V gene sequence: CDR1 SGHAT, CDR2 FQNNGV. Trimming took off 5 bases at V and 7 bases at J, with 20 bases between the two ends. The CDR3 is CASSPRWGGEVEKLFF. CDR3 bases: TGTGCCAGCAGCCCCCGGTGGGGGGGAGAGGTTGAAAAACTGTTTTTT.

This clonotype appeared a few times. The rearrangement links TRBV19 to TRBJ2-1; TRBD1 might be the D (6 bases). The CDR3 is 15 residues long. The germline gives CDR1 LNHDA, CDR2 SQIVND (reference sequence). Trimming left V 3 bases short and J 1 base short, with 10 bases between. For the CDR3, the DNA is TGTGCCAGTAGTATCGGACAGCTGTCCTACAATGAGCAGTTCTTC. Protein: CASSIGQLSYNEQFF.

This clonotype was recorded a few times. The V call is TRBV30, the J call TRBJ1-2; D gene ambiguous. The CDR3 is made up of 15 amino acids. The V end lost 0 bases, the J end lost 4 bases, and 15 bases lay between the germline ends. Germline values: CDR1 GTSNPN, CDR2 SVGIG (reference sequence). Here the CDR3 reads CAWSVGSGYLYGYTF. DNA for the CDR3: TGTGCCTGGAGTGTGGGGTCCGGATATCTCTATGGCTACACCTTC.

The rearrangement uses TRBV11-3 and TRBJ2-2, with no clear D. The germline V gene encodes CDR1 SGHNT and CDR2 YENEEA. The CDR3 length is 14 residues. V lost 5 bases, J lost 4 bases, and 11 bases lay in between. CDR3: CASSPFSPTGELFF. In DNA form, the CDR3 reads TGTGCCAGCAGCCCGTTCTCGCCCACCGGGGAGCTGTTTTTT.

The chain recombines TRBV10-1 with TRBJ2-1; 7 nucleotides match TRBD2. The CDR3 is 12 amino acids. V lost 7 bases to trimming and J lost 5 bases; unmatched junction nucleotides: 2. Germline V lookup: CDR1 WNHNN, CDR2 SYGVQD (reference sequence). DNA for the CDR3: TGCGCCAGCAATGGGAGGGACAATGAGCAGTTCTTC. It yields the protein CASNGRDNEQFF.